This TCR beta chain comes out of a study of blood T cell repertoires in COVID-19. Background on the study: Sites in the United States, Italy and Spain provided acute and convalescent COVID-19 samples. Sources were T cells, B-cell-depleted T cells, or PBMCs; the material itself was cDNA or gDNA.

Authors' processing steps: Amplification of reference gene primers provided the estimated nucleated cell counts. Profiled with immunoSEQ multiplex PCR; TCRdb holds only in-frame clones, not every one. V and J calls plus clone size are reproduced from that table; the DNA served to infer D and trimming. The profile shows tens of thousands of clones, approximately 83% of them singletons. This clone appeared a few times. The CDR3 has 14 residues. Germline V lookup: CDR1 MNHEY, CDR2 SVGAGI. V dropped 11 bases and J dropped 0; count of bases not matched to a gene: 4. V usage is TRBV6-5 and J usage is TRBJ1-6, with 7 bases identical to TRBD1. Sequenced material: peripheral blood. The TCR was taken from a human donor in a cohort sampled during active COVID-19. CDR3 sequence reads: CAVRDSSYNSPLHF. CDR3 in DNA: TGTGCCGTCCGGGACAGCTCCTATAATTCACCCCTCCACTTT.